This T cell receptor (beta chain) was captured in a study of blood T cells in healthy people across ages. With 3 bases removed from V and 10 bases from J, the gap between germline ends came to 15 bases. Looked up from germline, CDR1 is SNHLY and CDR2 is FYNNEI. This CDR3 is built from 13 residues. PCR was performed a second time for about 6 to 11 cycles using a sample-barcoded 5' primer and a J-beta primer mix. In TCRdb, the 5' RACE reads were re-called with MiXCR into one record per CDR3 protein. Here the sample spans almost 1 million distinct CDR3 sequences, roughly half being singletons. The specimen was blood. The chain links TRBV2 to TRBJ1-1; the D is unclear. This sequence was found in a woman aged 55-75 years in good health. In DNA, the CDR3 is TGTGCCAGCAGTGATATCCCTCTGGTTGGAGCTTTCTTT. The encoded protein is CASSDIPLVGAFF.